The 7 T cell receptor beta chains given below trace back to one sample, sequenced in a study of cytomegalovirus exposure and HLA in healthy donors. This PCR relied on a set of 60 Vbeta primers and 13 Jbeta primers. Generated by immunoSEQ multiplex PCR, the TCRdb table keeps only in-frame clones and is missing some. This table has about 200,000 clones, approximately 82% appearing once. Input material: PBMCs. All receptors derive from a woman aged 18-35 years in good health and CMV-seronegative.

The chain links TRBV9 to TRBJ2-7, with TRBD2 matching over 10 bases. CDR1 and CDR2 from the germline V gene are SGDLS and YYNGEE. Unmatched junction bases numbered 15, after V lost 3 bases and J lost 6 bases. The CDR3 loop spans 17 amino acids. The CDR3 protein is CASSDPGGLAGVSEQYF. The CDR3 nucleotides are TGTGCCAGCAGCGATCCCGGAGGGCTAGCGGGAGTAAGCGAGCAGTACTTC. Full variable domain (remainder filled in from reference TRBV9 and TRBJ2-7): DSGVTQTPKHLITATGQRVTLRCSPRSGDLSVYWYQQSLDQGLQFLIQYYNGEERAKGNILERFSAQQFPDLHSELNLSSLELGDSALYFCASSDPGGLAGVSEQYFGPGTRLTVT.

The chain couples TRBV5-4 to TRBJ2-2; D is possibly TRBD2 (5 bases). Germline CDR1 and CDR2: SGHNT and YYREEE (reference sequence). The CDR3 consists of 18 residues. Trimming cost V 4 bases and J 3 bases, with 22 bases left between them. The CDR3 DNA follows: TGTGCCAGCAGCCGTACTCCCGCTGCCTTCGGGGACACCGGGGAGCTGTTTTTT. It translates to CASSRTPAAFGDTGELFF.

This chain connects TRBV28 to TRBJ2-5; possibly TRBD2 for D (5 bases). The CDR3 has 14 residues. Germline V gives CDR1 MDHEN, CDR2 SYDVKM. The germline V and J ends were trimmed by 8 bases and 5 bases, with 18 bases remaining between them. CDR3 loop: CASRDPEGAETQYF. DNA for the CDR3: TGTGCCAGCCGCGATCCAGAGGGCGCGGAGACCCAGTACTTC.

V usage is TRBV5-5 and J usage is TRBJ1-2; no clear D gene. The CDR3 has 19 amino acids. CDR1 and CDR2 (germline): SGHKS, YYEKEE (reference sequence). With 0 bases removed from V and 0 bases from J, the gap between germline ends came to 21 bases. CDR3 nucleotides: TGTGCCAGCAGCTTGGTTTATTGGCGCACGGAGCGAGCTAACTATGGCTACACCTTC. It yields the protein CASSLVYWRTERANYGYTF.

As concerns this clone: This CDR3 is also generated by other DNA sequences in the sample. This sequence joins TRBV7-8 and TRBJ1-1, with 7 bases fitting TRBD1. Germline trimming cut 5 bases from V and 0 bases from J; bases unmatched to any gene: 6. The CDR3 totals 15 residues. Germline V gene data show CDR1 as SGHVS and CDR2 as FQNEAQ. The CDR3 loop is CASSPRTGVNTEAFF. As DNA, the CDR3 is TGTGCCAGCAGCCCTCGGACAGGTGTGAACACTGAAGCTTTCTTT.

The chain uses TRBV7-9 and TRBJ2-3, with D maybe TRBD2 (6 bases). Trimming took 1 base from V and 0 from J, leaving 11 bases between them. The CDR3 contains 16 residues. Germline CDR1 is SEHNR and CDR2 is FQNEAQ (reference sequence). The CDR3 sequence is CASSLEAGTSTDTQYF. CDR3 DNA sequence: TGTGCCAGCAGCTTAGAGGCGGGAACTAGCACAGATACGCAGTATTTT.

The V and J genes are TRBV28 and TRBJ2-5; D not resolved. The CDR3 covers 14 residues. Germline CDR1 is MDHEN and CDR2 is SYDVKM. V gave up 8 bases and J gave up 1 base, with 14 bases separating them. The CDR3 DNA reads TGTGCCAGCGCTAAGGCACAGATCCAAGAGACCCAGTACTTC. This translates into CASAKAQIQETQYF.